The next 12 T cell receptor beta chains were all read from a single sample in a study of cytomegalovirus exposure and HLA in healthy donors. It was with 60 Vbeta and 13 Jbeta primers that the PCR ran. Only in-frame clones appear in the TCRdb table, and some are missing; sequencing was by immunoSEQ multiplex PCR. The profile shows over 110,000 clones, roughly 80% of them singletons. Sequencing input: PBMCs. These receptor sequences come from a man in his forties or fifties in good health and CMV-seronegative.

This rearrangement joins TRBV12-5 to TRBJ2-4; 8 nucleotides align to TRBD1. V was pared by 5 bases and J by 8 bases, with 14 bases of the junction left unmatched. This CDR3 is 16 amino acids long. The V gene's germline CDR1 is LGHNT and CDR2 FRNRAP. The CDR3 DNA follows: TGTGCTAGTGGTCCACTCCCCAAGGACAGGGACGACATTCAGTACTTC. This encodes CASGPLPKDRDDIQYF.

V usage is TRBV5-1 and J usage is TRBJ1-1; 7 bases line up with TRBD1. The CDR3 totals 14 residues. Unmatched junction bases numbered 5, after V lost 3 bases and J lost 3 bases. CDR1 and CDR2 (germline): SGHRS, YFSETQ. The CDR3 is CASSSRQGDTEAFF. The DNA of the CDR3 is TGCGCCAGCAGCTCCCGCCAGGGGGACACTGAAGCTTTCTTT.

Remarks on this clone: Compared with germline, one end of the junction differs, possibly owing to a read error. V is TRBV28 and J is TRBJ1-5, with a tentative D call TRBD1 (5 bases). The CDR3 consists of 15 residues. CDR1 MDHEN and CDR2 SYDVKM come from the germline V gene. CDR3 bases: TGTGCCAGCAACCTAGGGGTTTATAGCACTCAGCCCCAGCATTTT. Amino acids: CASNLGVYSTQPQHF.

As to this clone: In the same sample, other DNA sequences code for this CDR3. The V call is TRBV28, the J call TRBJ1-5, with no clear D. Looked up from germline, CDR1 is MDHEN and CDR2 is SYDVKM. This CDR3 comprises 12 residues. Trimming removed 4 bases at V and 7 bases at J, with 8 bases between. The CDR3 nucleotides are TGTGCCAGCAGTTCGGGAATCCAGCCCCAGCATTTT. Translation: CASSSGIQPQHF.

The chain combines TRBV5-1 with TRBJ2-7, with a possible D match to TRBD1 (6 bases). CDR1 and CDR2 from the germline V gene are SGHRS and YFSETQ. The ends were cut back, 5 bases at V and 3 bases at J, with 15 bases in the middle. This CDR3 has 14 amino acids. Written as DNA, the CDR3 is TGCGCCAGCAGTTTTAGGGGGATCCACTACGAGCAGTACTTC. Its protein product is CASSFRGIHYEQYF. Together with reference TRBV5-1 and TRBJ2-7, the CDR3 gives the full variable domain: KAGVTQTPRYLIKTRGQQVTLSCSPISGHRSVSWYQQTPGQGLQFLFEYFSETQRNKGNFPGRFSGRQFSNSRSEMNVSTLELGDSALYLCASSFRGIHYEQYFGPGTRLTVT.

The V gene is TRBV14, the J gene TRBJ2-1, with 10 bases identical to TRBD2. Germline V CDR1 and CDR2: SGHDN, FVKESK. The CDR3 spans 15 residues. The V gene end was trimmed by 8 bases and the J gene end by 3 bases; junction bases not matched to a gene: 7. The CDR3 loop is CASGPLAGDYNEQFF. The CDR3 DNA follows: TGTGCCAGCGGACCTCTAGCGGGGGACTACAATGAGCAGTTCTTC.

The chain carries TRBV9 and TRBJ2-3, with TRBD1 identical over 11 bases. V shed 4 bases, J shed 4 bases, and the junction held 11 bases outside the gene matches. Germline values: CDR1 SGDLS, CDR2 YYNGEE. The CDR3 runs to 17 residues. The chain's CDR3 is CASSTLGGQGVADTQYF. For the CDR3, the DNA is TGTGCCAGCAGCACGCTGGGGGGACAGGGGGTCGCAGATACGCAGTATTTT.

This clone was seen only once. The V and J genes are TRBV11-2 and TRBJ1-1; D might be TRBD1 (5 bases). The CDR3 extends over 15 amino acids. Trimming took 2 bases from V and 8 from J, leaving 18 bases between them. Germline loops: CDR1 SGHAT, CDR2 FQNNGV. The CDR3, as DNA: TGTGCCAGCAGCTTAAGAGGCACGGTAAGGGGCGAAGCTTTCTTT. Its translation is CASSLRGTVRGEAFF.

The V and J genes are TRBV7-2 and TRBJ2-3; D is uncertain. Per the germline V gene, CDR1 is SGHTA and CDR2 is FQGNSA. The CDR3 is 13 residues long. Trimming removed 5 bases from V and 3 bases from J, with 9 bases in between. The CDR3 DNA reads TGTGCCAGCAGCCGAGGTGGTACAGATACGCAGTATTTT. This encodes CASSRGGTDTQYF.

The chain uses TRBV6-1 and TRBJ1-1; 8 bases agree with TRBD1. Germline V gene data show CDR1 as MNHNS and CDR2 as SASEGT. The CDR3 consists of 14 residues. With V trimmed by 4 bases and J by 4 bases, 5 bases remained unmatched. In DNA, the CDR3 is TGTGCCAGCAGTGTGACAGGGGCGAGCACTGAAGCTTTCTTT. Residues: CASSVTGASTEAFF.

The chain is built from TRBV5-6 and TRBJ2-1, with TRBD1 matching over 7 bases. The CDR3 has 17 residues. Unmatched junction bases numbered 11, after V lost 5 bases and J lost 0 bases. CDR1 is SGHDT and CDR2 is YYEEEE in the germline V gene. The DNA of the CDR3 is TGTGCCAGCAGTCAAGGGACAGCTTGGAGCTCCTACAATGAGCAGTTCTTC. Protein: CASSQGTAWSSYNEQFF.

Here the CDR3 reads CASSSRTADEQFF. CDR3 nucleotides: TGTGCCAGCAGTTCCCGGACTGCGGATGAGCAGTTCTTC. The chain combines TRBV6-4 with TRBJ2-1; perhaps TRBD2 as D (5 bases). CDR3 size: 13 residues. CDR1 is MRHNA and CDR2 is SNTAGT in the germline V gene. Trimming stripped 5 bases from V and 8 bases from J, with 13 bases between.